This T cell receptor (beta chain) was found in a study of cytomegalovirus exposure and HLA in healthy donors. To note about this clone: Its target is not known.

The protocol was immunoSEQ multiplex PCR, while the TCRdb copy is restricted to in-frame clones and leaves out a portion. The sample records 65,000 to 80,000 clones, 94% being singletons. Study results and caveats: It was reportedly the case that the classifier diagnosed cytomegalovirus status with high specificity and sensitivity. Specific recognition of CMV antigens was confirmed in vitro for a few chains (all CMV-associated). The investigators catalogued 150 to 200 TCR beta chains as cytomegalovirus-associated.

This TCR came from a woman between 18 and 30 years old in good health and CMV-seronegative. The specimen sequenced was PBMCs.

The CDR3 spells CASSWGIDRANTEAFF. The CDR3 bases are TGCGCCAGCAGCTGGGGGATTGACAGGGCGAACACTGAAGCTTTCTTT. The chain couples TRBV5-1 to TRBJ1-1, with TRBD1 matching over 7 bases. V dropped 3 bases and J dropped 1; count of bases not matched to a gene: 9. Germline V gene lookup returns CDR1 SGHRS and CDR2 YFSETQ. CDR3 length: 16 residues.